The following is a T cell receptor beta chain sequence with its context. The antigen remains undetermined. This sample stems from a study of shared clonotypes between healthy human individuals. Overall study context: The study drew on two women and three men aged 18 to 49 as donors. Three plates were used per donor for CD4 naive, three for CD4 memory, two for CD8 naive and one for CD8 memory. Study-wide findings and caveats: Clonotypes shared by all four sorted-subset donors had higher generation probabilities than non-shared clonotypes.

Replicate sorted-subset PCRs were loaded with around 0.2 ug DNA, approximately 31,000 T cell genomes. Using immunoSEQ multiplex PCR, the repertoire was profiled, and TCRdb retains in-frame clones only, with some absent. The sample includes under 1,100,000 clones, more than 60% of them seen just once. With 2 bases removed from V and 4 bases from J, the gap between germline ends came to 6 bases. CDR3 size: 13 residues. Germline V gives CDR1 SGHTA, CDR2 FQGTGA. The genes are TRBV7-3 and TRBJ2-1; D is unresolved. The sequenced sample was memory CD4+ T cells sorted from blood. Described subset: CD45RA-negative fraction. The sequence derives from a man aged 18 to 29 in good health. CDR3 amino acids: CASSLQAYNEQFF. The CDR3 DNA follows: TGTGCCAGCAGCTTACAAGCATACAATGAGCAGTTCTTC.